Presented here are 27 T cell receptor beta chains from one specimen sequenced in a study of blood T cell repertoires in COVID-19. TCRdb's table, derived via immunoSEQ multiplex PCR, lists solely in-frame clones and lacks some. The sample shows around 380,000 clones, roughly 86% of them seen only once. Material for sequencing was PBMCs or T cells enriched from blood (not recorded which). The receptor set was obtained from a young man who had recovered from COVID-19.

The chain uses TRBV14 and TRBJ1-1, with TRBD1 as a possible D gene (6 bases). V was cut by 3 bases and J by 5 bases, with 16 bases left in between. Germline CDR1 and CDR2: SGHDN and FVKESK. The CDR3 is 15 residues long. CDR3 DNA: TGTGCCAGCAGCCAGGGTCCGGGGCAGGGGACTGAAGCTTTCTTT. The encoded protein is CASSQGPGQGTEAFF.

V and J are TRBV19 and TRBJ1-1; 8 nucleotides line up with TRBD1. The CDR3 has 15 residues. Germline V gene data show CDR1 as LNHDA and CDR2 as SQIVND (reference sequence). J lost 1 base, V lost 8 bases, and 9 bases had no gene match. This chain's CDR3 is CASFAGQAGNTEAFF. Written as DNA, the CDR3 is TGTGCCAGTTTTGCGGGACAGGCCGGGAACACTGAAGCTTTCTTT.

This clone was found once. The chain carries TRBV27 and TRBJ2-1; 10 bases fit TRBD2. This CDR3 spans 16 amino acids. Germline loops: CDR1 MNHEY, CDR2 SMNVEV (reference sequence). The V segment lost 5 bases and the J segment 4 bases; nucleotides outside the gene matches: 8. CDR3 region: CASSDLAGVRYNEQFF. The CDR3 DNA sequence: TGTGCCAGCAGTGACCTAGCGGGGGTGCGGTACAATGAGCAGTTCTTC.

The gene calls are TRBV6-2 or TRBV6-3 and TRBJ2-3; 7 bases are a match to TRBD2. CDR1 is MNHEY, CDR2 SVGEGT, per germline. The CDR3 length is 16 residues. The V and J ends lost 0 bases and 6 bases, in that order; junction bases with no gene match: 9. The CDR3 protein is CASSYSRTGGTDTQYF. The CDR3 bases are TGTGCCAGCAGTTACTCGAGAACGGGGGGAACTGATACGCAGTATTTT.

J is TRBJ2-5 and V is TRBV15; 10 nucleotides match TRBD2. V lost 7 bases, J lost 4 bases, and 9 bases stayed unmatched. This CDR3 contains 15 residues. Germline lookup yields CDR1 LNHNV and CDR2 YYDKDF (reference sequence). Here the CDR3 reads CATKRLAGATETQYF. The CDR3 DNA sequence: TGTGCCACCAAGCGCCTAGCGGGGGCCACAGAGACCCAGTACTTC.

The genes are TRBV6-6 and TRBJ1-1; the D is unclear. V was cut by 6 bases and J by 7 bases, with 9 bases left in between. The CDR3 runs 11 residues. Per germline, CDR1 MNHNY and CDR2 SVGAGI (reference sequence). CDR3 in DNA: TGTGCCAGCAGCCTCAGTGGTGAAGCTTTCTTT. This encodes CASSLSGEAFF.

The V and J genes are TRBV21-1 and TRBJ2-7; the D call in the table, TRBD2, was not verified against the DNA. TRBV21-1 is a pseudogene. The CDR3 consists of 15 residues. The CDR3 DNA reads as TGTGCCAGCAGCAATCACCGGGGATCCTCCTACGAGCAGTACTTC. Amino acids: CASSNHRGSSYEQYF.

A note on this clone: At the DNA level, this CDR3 is encoded by other sequences in the same sample as well. The chain's CDR3 is CASSLDPGYEQYF. The DNA of the CDR3 is TGTGCCAGCAGCTTAGATCCGGGTTACGAGCAGTACTTC. The chain has TRBV11-3 and TRBJ2-7; D ambiguous. The CDR3 spans 13 residues. Germline V gene lookup returns CDR1 SGHNT and CDR2 YENEEA. Trimming pared 0 bases from V and 4 bases from J, leaving 7 bases between.

The chain recombines TRBV7-8 with TRBJ1-6; a possible D gene is TRBD1 (6 bases). Looked up from germline, CDR1 is SGHVS and CDR2 is FQNEAQ. This CDR3 region has 13 residues. V was shortened by 5 bases and J by 10 bases, with 12 bases between the two germline ends. The CDR3 DNA reads as TGTGCCAGCAGCCTTACAGGGAGCTCACCCCTCCACTTT. Translating gives CASSLTGSSPLHF.

J is TRBJ1-1 and V is TRBV18; possibly TRBD1 for D (6 bases). The V end lost 4 bases, the J end lost 7 bases, and 13 bases lay between the germline ends. The CDR3 totals 13 residues. CDR1 KGHSH and CDR2 LQKENI come from the germline V gene. CDR3 protein: CASSRAQGHEAFF. In DNA form, the CDR3 reads TGTGCCAGCTCACGGGCACAGGGCCATGAAGCTTTCTTT.

The chain has TRBV18 and TRBJ2-6, with 7 bases fitting TRBD1. The CDR3 loop spans 12 amino acids. Germline assignment: CDR1 KGHSH and CDR2 LQKENI. The V and J ends lost 1 base and 16 bases, in that order; junction bases with no gene match: 4. For the CDR3, the DNA is TGTGCCAGCTCACCACAGGGGGCAGTACTGACTTTC. This sequence encodes CASSPQGAVLTF.

In this sample, this clone turned up once. CDR3 sequence (DNA): TGCGCCAGCAGCTTGAGCGGAAGCTCCTACAATGAGCAGTTCTTC. Encoded protein: CASSLSGSSYNEQFF. The J gene is TRBJ2-1, the V gene TRBV5-1; a weak D match, TRBD2 (5 bases). Germline V gene data show CDR1 as SGHRS and CDR2 as YFSETQ. V was shortened by 1 base and J by 0 bases, with 8 bases between the two germline ends. CDR3 length: 15 residues.

The rearrangement joins TRBV4-2 to TRBJ2-7, with 7 bases that match TRBD1. CDR1 is LGHNA and CDR2 is YNFKEQ in the germline V gene. J gave up 6 bases and V 4 bases, and 15 bases lay outside the gene matches. The length of the CDR3 is 16 residues. CDR3 protein: CASSRSTDRRRGEQYF. The CDR3 region has the DNA TGTGCCAGCAGCCGCTCAACGGACAGGAGAAGGGGCGAGCAGTACTTC.

For the CDR3, the DNA is TGTGCCAGCAGTTTAATAGGTGGACTGGCAACTAATGAAAAACTGTTTTTT. This gives the protein CASSLIGGLATNEKLFF. This sequence joins TRBV27 and TRBJ1-4; no clear D gene. Germline lookup yields CDR1 MNHEY and CDR2 SMNVEV (reference sequence). V dropped 2 bases and J dropped 0 bases, with 13 bases sitting between them. This CDR3 spans 17 amino acids.

The chain recombines TRBV12-5 with TRBJ1-5; 8 positions match TRBD1. J lost 6 bases, V lost 1 base, and 14 bases had no gene match. The CDR3 consists of 18 residues. The germline gives CDR1 LGHNT, CDR2 FRNRAP. CDR3 DNA sequence: TGTGCTAGTGGTTTGGAACCCACCACGCAGGGGGCTACTCAGCCCCAGCATTTT. Translation gives CASGLEPTTQGATQPQHF.

This chain connects TRBV9 to TRBJ2-3; the match to TRBD2 covers 16 bases. Losses at the gene ends were 4 bases for V and 7 bases for J; bases not matched to a gene: 6. The length of the CDR3 is 16 residues. Germline CDR1 SGDLS, CDR2 YYNGEE. The CDR3 reads CASSPGLAGGQYTQYF. CDR3 DNA: TGTGCCAGCAGCCCGGGACTAGCGGGGGGGCAATATACGCAGTATTTT.

The chain couples TRBV7-2 to TRBJ2-7; TRBD1 agrees at 7 bases. Germline CDR1 is SGHTA and CDR2 is FQGNSA. This CDR3 has 14 residues. The V and J ends lost 4 bases and 3 bases, in that order; junction bases with no gene match: 6. The DNA for the CDR3 is TGTGCCAGCAGCTCAGGGACAGTCCTCTACGAGCAGTACTTC. This sequence encodes CASSSGTVLYEQYF.

The V call is TRBV7-9, the J call TRBJ1-2; D ambiguous. Trimming stripped 4 bases from V and 6 bases from J, with 12 bases between. The CDR3 extends over 13 amino acids. Germline CDR1 is SEHNR and CDR2 is FQNEAQ (reference sequence). This chain's CDR3 is CASSWGAPDGYTF. The CDR3 coding sequence is TGTGCCAGCAGCTGGGGAGCCCCAGATGGCTACACCTTC.

The V and J genes are TRBV6-2 or TRBV6-3 and TRBJ2-7, with D maybe TRBD1 (5 bases). CDR1 and CDR2 from the germline V gene are MNHEY and SVGEGT. There are 13 residues in the CDR3. Between the trimmed V and J ends, which lost 5 bases and 1 base, there was a span of 9 bases. CDR3 sequence: CASSTGSSYEQYF. DNA of the CDR3: TGTGCCAGCAGTACAGGTTCTTCCTACGAGCAGTACTTC.

The chain joins TRBV4-3 to TRBJ2-5; the D is unclear. CDR3 length equals 14 residues. CDR1 and CDR2 (germline): LGHNA, YSLEER. With 0 bases removed from V and 7 bases from J, the gap between germline ends came to 12 bases. CDR3: CASSQDSAATTQYF. CDR3 bases: TGCGCCAGCAGCCAAGATTCTGCGGCTACGACCCAGTACTTC.

The chain carries TRBV29-1 and TRBJ1-4; 7 nucleotides agree with TRBD1. Germline assignment: CDR1 SQVTM and CDR2 ANQGSEA. The CDR3 is 12 amino acids. The junction had 8 bases not matched to a gene; V was cut back by 8 bases and J by 8 bases. For the CDR3, the DNA is TGCAGCATCAGACAGGGCCCCGAAAAACTGTTTTTT. Protein product: CSIRQGPEKLFF.

This chain joins TRBV6-5 and TRBJ1-1; D uncertain. The CDR3 totals 14 residues. CDR1 and CDR2 from the germline V gene are MNHEY and SVGAGI. With 3 bases removed from V and 4 bases from J, the gap between germline ends came to 12 bases. The CDR3 sequence is CASSYPQEGTEAFF. The DNA for the CDR3 is TGTGCCAGCAGTTATCCCCAGGAGGGCACTGAAGCTTTCTTT.

The rearrangement joins TRBV2 to TRBJ2-5; D is unclear. The CDR3 loop spans 13 amino acids. Trimming stripped 7 bases from V and 4 bases from J, with 13 bases between. Germline lookup yields CDR1 SNHLY and CDR2 FYNNEI. CDR3 in DNA: TGTGCCAGCATGGCCTTTGGGCGAGAGACCCAGTACTTC. As protein: CASMAFGRETQYF.

The chain recombines TRBV30 with TRBJ2-7; 13 bases map to TRBD2. The CDR3 consists of 15 residues. Germline-derived CDR1 and CDR2 are GTSNPN and SVGIG (reference sequence). The V segment lost 3 bases and the J segment 9 bases; nucleotides outside the gene matches: 11. CDR3 sequence reads: CAWSLMGTSGDTQYF. As DNA, the CDR3 is TGTGCCTGGAGCCTAATGGGGACTAGCGGGGATACGCAGTACTTC.

This chain links TRBV27 with TRBJ1-1; weak D call: TRBD1 (6 bases). CDR1 and CDR2 (germline): MNHEY, SMNVEV (reference sequence). The CDR3 contains 14 residues. Trimming shortened V by 8 bases and J by 1 base, and 14 bases separated the two germline ends. In nucleotides, the CDR3 is TGTGCCAGCTACCCAGGGGTGGAGAACACTGAAGCTTTCTTT. It is translated as CASYPGVENTEAFF.

CDR3: CASSKALTGGSQPQHF. CDR3 DNA: TGTGCCAGCAGCAAAGCGTTGACAGGGGGTAGCCAGCCCCAGCATTTT. This sequence joins TRBV21-1 and TRBJ1-5; the DNA was not compared with TRBD1, the D call given in the table. TRBV21-1 counts as a pseudogene. The CDR3 has 16 amino acids.

This chain's CDR3 is CASSARQENYGYTF. DNA for the CDR3: TGTGCCAGCTCAGCCCGACAGGAGAACTATGGCTACACCTTC. The V call is TRBV18, the J call TRBJ1-2, with D maybe TRBD1 (6 bases). CDR1 and CDR2 (germline): KGHSH, LQKENI. V lost 5 bases and J 2 bases, leaving 12 bases between the germline ends. The CDR3 spans 14 residues.